These T cell receptor beta chains were read from a single sample in a study of identical twins. Each CDR3 protein gets one entry after TCRdb re-called the 5' RACE reads with MiXCR. The profile covers 1.5 million to 2 million distinct CDR3 sequences, with less than 40% appearing a single time and roughly 0.3% taken by the ten largest. The source material was cord blood. All receptors derive from a newborn girl in good health. The CDR3 runs from the conserved cysteine through the conserved F or W. A D gene is named only where the DNA matches it firmly. Clone size is given for some rows only: seen once, a few or many times, or a class if the clone is expanded.

clone size	V gene	J gene	D gene	CDR3 protein	CDR3 DNA
few	TRBV20-1	TRBJ2-3	NA	CSARDLGWGPFTDTQYF	TGCAGTGCTAGAGATCTGGGGTGGGGGCCCTTCACAGATACGCAGTATTTT
few	TRBV5-6	TRBJ1-5	TRBD1	CASSLFVGDRGNQPQHF	TGTGCCAGCAGCTTATTCGTGGGAGACAGGGGCAATCAGCCCCAGCATTTT
NA	TRBV27	TRBJ1-4	NA	CASRGRGTNEKLFF	TGTGCCAGCCGTGGTAGGGGCACTAATGAAAAACTGTTTTTT
NA	TRBV11-2	TRBJ2-7	NA	CASSSGASEQYF	TGTGCCAGCAGCTCAGGGGCCAGTGAGCAGTACTTC
NA	TRBV4-2	TRBJ1-1	NA	CASSQDIRVAFF	TGTGCCAGCAGCCAAGATATAAGGGTAGCTTTCTTT
NA	TRBV7-9	TRBJ2-1	TRBD1	CASSLKPGQGAYEQFF	TGTGCCAGCAGCTTAAAACCGGGACAGGGGGCCTATGAGCAGTTCTTC
few	TRBV2	TRBJ2-1	NA	CASSAAGFSSYNEQFF	TGTGCCAGCAGTGCCGCTGGCTTTAGCTCCTACAATGAGCAGTTCTTC
NA	TRBV4-1	TRBJ2-3	TRBD2	CASSQDLGLNTDTQYF	TGCGCCAGCAGCCAAGATCTGGGACTAAACACAGATACGCAGTATTTT
few	TRBV20-1	TRBJ1-1	TRBD1	CSATGQPNTEAFF	TGCAGTGCCACGGGACAGCCGAACACTGAAGCTTTCTTT
NA	TRBV5-1	TRBJ2-6	TRBD2	CASSHTAGASGANVLTF	TGCGCCAGCAGCCACACAGCGGGGGCCTCTGGGGCCAACGTCCTGACTTTC
NA	TRBV19	TRBJ2-4	TRBD1	CASRPTGVVIQYF	TGCGCCAGTAGGCCCACAGGGGTGGTCATTCAGTACTTC
NA	TRBV20-1	TRBJ2-1	NA	CSARAPASYNEQFF	TGCAGTGCTAGGGCTCCGGCCTCCTACAATGAGCAGTTCTTC
NA	TRBV6-1	TRBJ2-7	NA	CASSVVGGSYEQYF	TGTGCCAGCAGTGTGGTAGGGGGCTCCTACGAGCAGTACTTC
few	TRBV28	TRBJ1-2	NA	CASSFSWGYTF	TGTGCCAGCAGTTTCAGTTGGGGCTACACCTTC
NA	TRBV29-1	TRBJ1-5	NA	CSVDRGYSNQPQHF	TGCAGCGTTGACAGGGGATATAGCAATCAGCCCCAGCATTTT
few	TRBV11-1	TRBJ2-3	TRBD2	CASSSPRDIKSLAGGPSSTDTQYF	TGTGCCAGCAGCTCGCCCCGGGACATCAAGAGCTTAGCGGGGGGCCCGTCCAGCACAGATACGCAGTATTTT
once	TRBV15	TRBJ2-4	NA	CATSRPGLLAYNEQYF	TGTGCCACCAGCAGACCAGGCCTATTAGCGTACAATGAGCAGTACTTC
NA	TRBV6-6	TRBJ2-3	TRBD2	CASSYSAGAPGDTQYF	TGTGCCAGCAGTTACTCAGCGGGAGCCCCCGGAGATACGCAGTATTTT
few	TRBV4-2	TRBJ2-7	NA	CASSHLPRGFVDEQYF	TGTGCCAGCAGCCACCTTCCCCGGGGGTTTGTAGACGAGCAGTACTTC
NA	TRBV4-1	TRBJ2-4	TRBD2	CASSEWRESKNIQYF	TGCGCCAGCAGCGAGTGGCGGGAGAGCAAAAACATTCAGTACTTC
few	TRBV29-1	TRBJ2-3	NA	CSVEMGLRADTQYF	TGCAGCGTTGAAATGGGGTTAAGGGCAGATACGCAGTATTTT
many	TRBV29-1	TRBJ2-7	NA	CSVGAVGGSYEQYF	TGCAGCGTTGGAGCTGTTGGGGGCTCCTACGAGCAGTACTTC
NA	TRBV20-1	TRBJ2-3	NA	CSASPDSTDTQYF	TGCAGTGCTAGTCCGGATAGCACAGATACGCAGTATTTT
few	TRBV12-3/TRBV12-4	TRBJ1-1	NA	CASSFGQTLYEAFF	TGTGCCAGCAGTTTTGGACAGACGCTATATGAAGCTTTCTTT
many	TRBV3-1	TRBJ1-2	NA	CASSQDEGYGYTF	TGTGCCAGCAGCCAAGATGAAGGGTATGGCTACACCTTC
NA	TRBV5-1	TRBJ2-2	NA	CASSLAGTGNTGGLFF	TGCGCCAGCAGCTTGGCCGGGACGGGGAACACCGGGGGGCTGTTTTTT
NA	TRBV20-1	TRBJ1-1	NA	CSARDTLGGLDTEAFF	TGCAGTGCTAGAGATACCCTCGGGGGGTTGGACACTGAAGCTTTCTTT
few	TRBV7-8	TRBJ2-5	NA	CASRLEQNIQETQYF	TGTGCCAGCAGGCTAGAGCAGAACATTCAAGAGACCCAGTACTTC
NA	TRBV28	TRBJ1-1	NA	CASSLLSLNEAFF	TGTGCCAGCAGTTTGTTAAGCCTAAATGAAGCTTTCTTT
once	TRBV20-1	TRBJ2-1	TRBD2	CSALIPGLAGNNEQFF	TGCAGTGCTCTCATCCCGGGACTAGCGGGAAACAATGAGCAGTTCTTC
NA	TRBV29-1	TRBJ1-2	NA	CSVPLSGYTF	TGCAGCGTCCCCCTATCGGGCTACACCTTC
NA	TRBV9	TRBJ2-1	TRBD2	CASSPRGGGTYNEQFF	TGTGCCAGCAGCCCTCGTGGCGGGGGGACCTACAATGAGCAGTTCTTC
many	TRBV6-2/TRBV6-3	TRBJ2-7	NA	CASSYLGQTYEQYF	TGTGCCAGCAGTTACCTGGGACAAACCTACGAGCAGTACTTC
NA	TRBV5-1	TRBJ2-3	NA	CASSTGTPTPQYF	TGCGCCAGCAGTACGGGGACCCCCACTCCGCAGTATTTT
few	TRBV30	TRBJ2-1	NA	CAWSSSYNEQFF	TGTGCCTGGAGTTCCTCATACAATGAGCAGTTCTTC
NA	TRBV28	TRBJ2-3	TRBD2	CASSLWQTSGRFTDTQYF	TGTGCCAGCAGTTTATGGCAAACTAGCGGGAGATTCACAGATACGCAGTATTTT
few	TRBV20-1	TRBJ2-7	TRBD2	CSAPKGGSGIPYEQYF	TGCAGTGCTCCCAAGGGTGGTAGCGGGATCCCCTACGAGCAGTACTTC
few	TRBV13	TRBJ2-3	NA	CASSRGGRYTDTQYF	TGTGCCAGCAGCAGGGGTGGACGCTACACAGATACGCAGTATTTT
NA	TRBV10-3	TRBJ2-3	NA	CAISEKVADLGDTQYF	TGTGCCATCAGTGAGAAAGTAGCGGACTTGGGAGATACGCAGTATTTT
NA	TRBV5-1	TRBJ1-1	TRBD1	CASGQGATEAFF	TGCGCCAGCGGACAGGGGGCCACTGAAGCTTTCTTT
NA	TRBV5-1	TRBJ1-1	NA	CASSQGSHMNTEAFF	TGCGCCAGCAGTCAGGGGTCCCACATGAACACTGAAGCTTTCTTT
NA	TRBV3-1	TRBJ2-4	TRBD1	CASSQEPPGQGNLAKNIQYF	TGTGCCAGCAGCCAAGAGCCCCCGGGACAGGGGAACTTAGCCAAAAACATTCAGTACTTC
NA	TRBV20-1	TRBJ2-7	TRBD2	CSASSGIENEQYF	TGCAGTGCCTCAAGCGGGATCGAGAACGAGCAGTACTTC
few	TRBV4-1	TRBJ2-7	NA	CASCITPDLASEQYF	TGCGCCAGCTGCATCACCCCAGACCTAGCTTCCGAGCAGTACTTC
few	TRBV9	TRBJ2-5	TRBD2	CASSVTGTSRQETQYF	TGTGCCAGCAGCGTTACCGGGACTAGCCGCCAAGAGACCCAGTACTTC
NA	TRBV14	TRBJ2-5	TRBD1	CASSQAAFGTGNEQYF	TGTGCCAGCAGCCAAGCCGCCTTTGGGACAGGGAATGAGCAGTACTTC
NA	TRBV27	TRBJ1-1	NA	CASSLFGQLNTEAFF	TGTGCCAGCAGTTTATTTGGACAGTTGAACACTGAAGCTTTCTTT
NA	TRBV20-1	TRBJ2-3	TRBD2	CSATIAGLTDTQYF	TGCAGTGCCACCATAGCGGGTCTCACAGATACGCAGTATTTT
few	TRBV4-1	TRBJ1-1	NA	CASSPLTSNTEAFF	TGCGCCAGCAGCCCCTTAACAAGCAACACTGAAGCTTTCTTT
NA	TRBV29-1	TRBJ2-1	TRBD2	CSARTSGISHTYNEQFF	TGCAGCGCTAGGACTAGCGGGATCAGTCACACATACAATGAGCAGTTCTTC
many	TRBV7-2	TRBJ2-5	NA	CASSLAGRRETQYF	TGCGCCAGCAGCTTGGCAGGGAGGAGGGAGACCCAGTACTTC
few	TRBV6-1	TRBJ2-7	NA	CASSEAKPYEQYF	TGTGCCAGCAGTGAAGCGAAGCCCTACGAGCAGTACTTC